This T cell receptor beta chain was recorded in a study of STAT5B mutations in CD4+ large granular lymphocyte leukemia. General study points: Top patient clones used TRBV06 genes more often: 8/27 versus 2/35 in controls. Main leukemic clonotypes were patient-specific, but roughly 26% appeared at low frequency elsewhere.

The CDR3 totals 12 residues. Germline V CDR1 and CDR2: SEHNR, FQNEAQ (reference sequence). V lost 2 bases to trimming and J lost 0 bases, with 2 bases between them. Clones were sequenced by immunoSEQ multiplex PCR, and TCRdb holds only the in-frame ones, with some missing. The sample carries about 35,000 clones, around 80% recorded once. As regards this clone: Its antigen is still unknown.

V usage is TRBV7-9 and J usage is TRBJ2-7, with no clear D. The source of this sequence is a human donor in good health. Sequencing was performed on CD4+ T cells from blood buffy coats. CDR3 nucleotide sequence: TGTGCCAGCAGCTTAAGCTCCTACGAGCAGTACTTC. Translation gives CASSLSSYEQYF.